The rows below give T cell receptor beta chains drawn from one sample of a study of shared clonotypes between healthy human individuals. TCRdb's copy holds only in-frame clones and misses some; the assay was immunoSEQ multiplex PCR. The repertoire holds 520,000 or so clones, with around 79% as singletons. Sequencing input: PBMCs. The source is a woman aged 40 to 49 in good health. Some clones in this sample may be carry-over from other donors' samples. The CDR3 runs from the conserved cysteine through the conserved F or W. The order of the fields is J gene, V gene, D gene, clone size, CDR3 length, CDR3 protein, CDR3 DNA. D genes are given only for firm matches. Size is stated for part of the rows, as once, few or many counts, or as a class when the clone is expanded.

j_gene: TRBJ2-1
v_gene: TRBV7-2
d_gene: TRBD2
abundance: NA
len: 19
CDR3aa: CASSFLSSGVLGSYNEQFF
CDR3nt: TGTGCCAGCAGCTTCCTGTCTAGCGGGGTCCTCGGTTCCTACAATGAGCAGTTCTTC

j_gene: TRBJ1-3
v_gene: TRBV27
d_gene: TRBD1
abundance: once
len: 17
CDR3aa: CASSLSLGQGAGNTIYF
CDR3nt: TGTGCCAGCAGTTTATCCCTCGGGCAGGGGGCCGGAAACACCATATATTTT

j_gene: TRBJ2-7
v_gene: TRBV30
d_gene: TRBD2
abundance: once
len: 14
CDR3aa: CAWTLSGSIYEQYF
CDR3nt: TGTGCCTGGACGCTGAGCGGGAGTATCTACGAGCAGTACTTC

j_gene: TRBJ2-1
v_gene: TRBV14
d_gene: TRBD2
abundance: NA
len: 20
CDR3aa: CASSQLAGTSGRASYNEQFF
CDR3nt: TGTGCCAGCAGCCAGCTTGCCGGGACTAGCGGGAGGGCCTCCTACAATGAGCAGTTCTTC

j_gene: TRBJ2-7
v_gene: TRBV4-2
d_gene: NA
abundance: NA
len: 17
CDR3aa: CASSQDGRTEFSYEQYF
CDR3nt: TGTGCCAGCAGCCAAGATGGGCGGACAGAATTCTCCTACGAGCAGTACTTC

j_gene: TRBJ2-7
v_gene: TRBV18
d_gene: TRBD2
abundance: NA
len: 16
CDR3aa: CASSLGTSGRSGEQYF
CDR3nt: TGTGCCAGCTCCCTGGGGACTAGCGGGAGAAGCGGCGAGCAGTACTTC

j_gene: TRBJ2-7
v_gene: TRBV11-1
d_gene: NA
abundance: NA
len: 14
CDR3aa: CASSPRTSSYEQYF
CDR3nt: TGTGCCAGCAGCCCAAGGACGAGCTCCTACGAGCAGTACTTC

j_gene: TRBJ2-2
v_gene: TRBV5-1
d_gene: NA
abundance: NA
len: 15
CDR3aa: CASSLTSLGTGELFF
CDR3nt: TGCGCCAGCAGCCTTACCTCCTTGGGGACCGGGGAGCTGTTTTTT

j_gene: TRBJ2-7
v_gene: TRBV27
d_gene: NA
abundance: NA
len: 13
CDR3aa: CASSKERQGEQYF
CDR3nt: TGTGCCAGCAGTAAGGAGAGGCAGGGCGAGCAGTACTTC

j_gene: TRBJ1-5
v_gene: TRBV28
d_gene: TRBD1
abundance: few
len: 16
CDR3aa: CASRGRGQGAVQPQHF
CDR3nt: TGTGCCAGCAGGGGTAGGGGCCAGGGGGCTGTTCAGCCCCAGCATTTT

j_gene: TRBJ2-5
v_gene: TRBV28
d_gene: TRBD2
abundance: NA
len: 16
CDR3aa: CASSPPGLAGGETQYF
CDR3nt: TGTGCCAGCAGTCCCCCCGGACTAGCGGGAGGAGAGACCCAGTACTTC

j_gene: TRBJ2-7
v_gene: TRBV7-3
d_gene: NA
abundance: few
len: 12
CDR3aa: CASSSGLGEQYF
CDR3nt: TGTGCCAGCAGCTCCGGGCTCGGCGAGCAGTACTTC

j_gene: TRBJ2-7
v_gene: TRBV19
d_gene: NA
abundance: NA
len: 13
CDR3aa: CASSIAGPYEQYF
CDR3nt: TGTGCCAGTAGTATAGCAGGGCCCTACGAGCAGTACTTC

j_gene: TRBJ1-4
v_gene: TRBV5-1
d_gene: TRBD1
abundance: NA
len: 13
CDR3aa: CASSLEGAEKLFF
CDR3nt: TGCGCCAGCAGCTTGGAGGGGGCCGAAAAACTGTTTTTT

j_gene: TRBJ1-1
v_gene: TRBV7-3
d_gene: TRBD1
abundance: NA
len: 15
CDR3aa: CASSQRTGGVGEAFF
CDR3nt: TGTGCCAGCAGCCAGCGGACAGGGGGCGTTGGTGAAGCTTTCTTT

j_gene: TRBJ1-1
v_gene: TRBV28
d_gene: TRBD1
abundance: few
len: 14
CDR3aa: CASSITGVNTEAFF
CDR3nt: TGTGCCAGCAGTATTACAGGGGTGAACACTGAAGCTTTCTTT

j_gene: TRBJ2-3
v_gene: TRBV5-1
d_gene: TRBD2
abundance: NA
len: 18
CDR3aa: CASSMSSGRGFGTDTQYF
CDR3nt: TGCGCCAGCAGCATGAGTAGCGGGAGGGGATTCGGCACAGATACGCAGTATTTT

j_gene: TRBJ2-1
v_gene: TRBV5-4
d_gene: TRBD1
abundance: few
len: 13
CDR3aa: CASSEDRLNEQFF
CDR3nt: TGTGCCAGCAGCGAGGACAGGTTGAATGAGCAGTTCTTC

j_gene: TRBJ2-1
v_gene: TRBV5-6
d_gene: TRBD2
abundance: NA
len: 16
CDR3aa: CASSRLGTSGSNEQFF
CDR3nt: TGTGCCAGCAGCCGACTGGGGACTAGCGGGAGTAATGAGCAGTTCTTC

j_gene: TRBJ2-1
v_gene: TRBV11-2
d_gene: NA
abundance: NA
len: 17
CDR3aa: CASSLGRSGAFYNEQFF
CDR3nt: TGTGCCAGCAGCTTAGGTCGTTCGGGGGCCTTCTACAATGAGCAGTTCTTC

j_gene: TRBJ1-1
v_gene: TRBV30
d_gene: NA
abundance: NA
len: 13
CDR3aa: CASRGRSNTEAFF
CDR3nt: TGTGCCAGCAGGGGACGGTCGAACACTGAAGCTTTCTTT

j_gene: TRBJ1-5
v_gene: TRBV7-6
d_gene: NA
abundance: few
len: 13
CDR3aa: CASSLSDNQPQHF
CDR3nt: TGTGCCAGCAGCTTATCAGATAATCAGCCCCAGCATTTT

j_gene: TRBJ2-2
v_gene: TRBV21-1
d_gene: NA
abundance: NA
len: 19
CDR3aa: CASSKGRVAGSRNTGELFF
CDR3nt: TGTGCCAGCAGCAAAGGGAGAGTAGCGGGGTCTCGGAACACCGGGGAGCTGTTTTTT

j_gene: TRBJ2-3
v_gene: TRBV18
d_gene: NA
abundance: NA
len: 16
CDR3aa: CASSQTRGRGTDTQYF
CDR3nt: TGTGCCAGCTCACAGACCCGCGGGCGGGGCACAGATACGCAGTATTTT

j_gene: TRBJ2-2
v_gene: TRBV5-4
d_gene: NA
abundance: NA
len: 17
CDR3aa: CASSQGGGTYNTGELFF
CDR3nt: TGTGCCAGCAGCCAAGGGGGGGGGACATATAACACCGGGGAGCTGTTTTTT

j_gene: TRBJ1-5
v_gene: TRBV18
d_gene: TRBD1
abundance: NA
len: 18
CDR3aa: CASSPIRDGTEINQPQHF
CDR3nt: TGTGCCAGCTCTCCGATTCGAGACGGGACAGAAATCAATCAGCCCCAGCATTTT

j_gene: TRBJ2-1
v_gene: TRBV27
d_gene: TRBD1
abundance: NA
len: 15
CDR3aa: CASGPGQGLYNEQFF
CDR3nt: TGTGCCAGCGGCCCGGGACAGGGGCTCTACAATGAGCAGTTCTTC

j_gene: TRBJ2-7
v_gene: TRBV27
d_gene: NA
abundance: few
len: 11
CDR3aa: CAEDPTYEQYF
CDR3nt: TGTGCCGAGGACCCTACTTACGAGCAGTACTTC

j_gene: TRBJ2-7
v_gene: TRBV10-3
d_gene: NA
abundance: many
len: 15
CDR3aa: CAISDWDASSYEQYF
CDR3nt: TGTGCCATCAGTGACTGGGACGCTAGCTCCTACGAGCAGTACTTC

j_gene: TRBJ2-5
v_gene: TRBV7-9
d_gene: TRBD2
abundance: NA
len: 16
CDR3aa: CASSLGLAGGQETQYF
CDR3nt: TGTGCCAGCAGCTTAGGACTAGCGGGAGGGCAAGAGACCCAGTACTTC

j_gene: TRBJ1-5
v_gene: TRBV11-2
d_gene: NA
abundance: NA
len: 16
CDR3aa: CASSPLGGIGNQPQHF
CDR3nt: TGTGCCAGCAGCCCCTTGGGGGGAATTGGGAATCAGCCCCAGCATTTT

j_gene: TRBJ2-7
v_gene: TRBV11-2
d_gene: TRBD2
abundance: NA
len: 15
CDR3aa: CASSSNSGRAGEQYF
CDR3nt: TGTGCCAGCAGCTCTAATAGCGGGAGGGCGGGCGAGCAGTACTTC

j_gene: TRBJ2-5
v_gene: TRBV27
d_gene: TRBD2
abundance: once
len: 19
CDR3aa: CASRCPVGTSAHLGETQYF
CDR3nt: TGTGCCAGCAGGTGCCCTGTCGGGACTAGCGCCCACCTTGGGGAGACCCAGTACTTC

j_gene: TRBJ2-3
v_gene: TRBV6-4
d_gene: TRBD2
abundance: NA
len: 15
CDR3aa: CASSGTSEGTDTQYF
CDR3nt: TGTGCCAGCAGCGGGACTAGCGAGGGGACAGATACGCAGTATTTT

j_gene: TRBJ1-2
v_gene: TRBV10-1
d_gene: TRBD1
abundance: NA
len: 16
CDR3aa: CASSTWDRIYNYGYTF
CDR3nt: TGCGCCAGCAGTACCTGGGACAGAATATATAACTATGGCTACACCTTC

j_gene: TRBJ2-3
v_gene: TRBV9
d_gene: NA
abundance: NA
len: 13
CDR3aa: CASSVMASDTQYF
CDR3nt: TGTGCCAGCAGCGTAATGGCTTCGGATACGCAGTATTTT

j_gene: TRBJ1-4
v_gene: TRBV2
d_gene: NA
abundance: NA
len: 15
CDR3aa: CASSEWETAREKLFF
CDR3nt: TGTGCCAGCAGTGAATGGGAGACGGCGCGGGAAAAACTGTTTTTT

j_gene: TRBJ2-2
v_gene: TRBV11-3
d_gene: NA
abundance: NA
len: 16
CDR3aa: CASSLGAATNTGELFF
CDR3nt: TGTGCCAGCAGCTTAGGGGCAGCGACGAACACCGGGGAGCTGTTTTTT

j_gene: TRBJ2-2
v_gene: TRBV7-2
d_gene: TRBD1
abundance: many
len: 16
CDR3aa: CASSQRTGGVTGELFF
CDR3nt: TGTGCCAGCAGCCAGCGGACAGGGGGCGTCACCGGGGAGCTGTTTTTT

j_gene: TRBJ1-1
v_gene: TRBV14
d_gene: NA
abundance: once
len: 13
CDR3aa: CASSQERGTEAFF
CDR3nt: TGTGCCAGCAGCCAAGAGAGAGGCACTGAAGCTTTCTTT

j_gene: TRBJ2-5
v_gene: TRBV9
d_gene: NA
abundance: NA
len: 14
CDR3aa: CASSEGWGSETQYF
CDR3nt: TGTGCCAGCAGCGAGGGTTGGGGGTCAGAGACCCAGTACTTC

j_gene: TRBJ2-2
v_gene: TRBV7-2
d_gene: NA
abundance: once
len: 14
CDR3aa: CASSLAGRVGELFF
CDR3nt: TGTGCCAGCAGCTTAGCCGGGCGTGTCGGGGAGCTGTTTTTT

j_gene: TRBJ1-2
v_gene: TRBV6-1
d_gene: NA
abundance: NA
len: 13
CDR3aa: CASSAGTTRGYTF
CDR3nt: TGTGCCAGCAGTGCCGGGACAACGAGGGGCTACACCTTC

j_gene: TRBJ2-2
v_gene: TRBV1
d_gene: NA
abundance: NA
len: 20
CDR3aa: CTSSQVPSRGFIGGTGELFF
CDR3nt: TGCACCAGCAGCCAAGTTCCATCTAGGGGGTTTATTGGGGGCACCGGGGAGCTGTTTTTT